Sequencing of this T cell receptor (beta chain) was carried out in a study of T cell repertoires in cytomegalovirus infection. Background on the study: CMV epitopes used comprised recently identified HLA-C-restricted ones and well-studied HLA-B-restricted ones. Carrying CMV and the relevant HLA type showed in public TCR beta signatures. Regarding the study as a whole: Dominating the ex vivo response were HLA-C-restricted CMV-specific TCR beta clonotypes.

This clonotype was observed a few times. Its antigen is not identified. With 1 base removed from V and 4 bases from J, the gap between germline ends came to 13 bases. Germline V CDR1 and CDR2: SEHNR, FQNEAQ (reference sequence). The CDR3 extends over 15 amino acids. TCRdb re-analysed the reads in MiXCR, keeping a single row per CDR3 protein. The repertoire holds fewer than 850,000 distinct CDR3 sequences, with about 29% as singletons. The sample in question was cultured CD8+ T cells from PBMCs, obtained from culture after CMV antigen stimulation. The receptor was isolated from a human donor in good health (CMV status not recorded). Some clones in this sample may be carry-over from other donors' samples. The chain couples TRBV7-9 to TRBJ1-2; a weak D match, TRBD1 (5 bases). The CDR3 protein is CASSLDDSLVYGYTF. Written as DNA, the CDR3 is TGTGCCAGCAGCTTAGATGACAGCCTCGTCTATGGCTACACCTTC.